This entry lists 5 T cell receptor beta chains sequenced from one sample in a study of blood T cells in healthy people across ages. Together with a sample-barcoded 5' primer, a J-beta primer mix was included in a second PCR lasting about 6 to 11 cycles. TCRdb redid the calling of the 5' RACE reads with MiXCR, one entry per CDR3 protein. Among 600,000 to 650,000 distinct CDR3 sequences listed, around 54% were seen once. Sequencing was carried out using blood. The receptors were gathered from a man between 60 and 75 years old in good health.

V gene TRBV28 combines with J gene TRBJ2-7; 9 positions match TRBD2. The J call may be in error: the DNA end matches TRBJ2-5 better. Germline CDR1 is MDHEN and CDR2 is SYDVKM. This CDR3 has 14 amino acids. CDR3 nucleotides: TGTGCCATAGGGACTAGCCGTTATGGGGAGACCCAGTACTTC. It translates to CAIGTSRYGETQYF.

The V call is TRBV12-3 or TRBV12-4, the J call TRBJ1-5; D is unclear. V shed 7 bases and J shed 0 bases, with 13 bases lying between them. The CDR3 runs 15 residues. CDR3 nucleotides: TGTGCCAGCACCCAAGGGTGGAATAGCAATCAGCCCCAGCATTTT. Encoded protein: CASTQGWNSNQPQHF.

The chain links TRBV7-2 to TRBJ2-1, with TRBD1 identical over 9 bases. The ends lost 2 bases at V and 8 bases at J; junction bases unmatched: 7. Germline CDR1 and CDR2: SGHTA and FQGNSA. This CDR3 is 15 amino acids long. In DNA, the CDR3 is TGTGCCAGCAGCTTATTAAGGACAGGGGTTTATGAGCAGTTCTTC. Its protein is CASSLLRTGVYEQFF.

Here the CDR3 reads CSARAGQAMNEQFF. The CDR3, as DNA: TGCAGTGCTAGGGCGGGACAGGCGATGAATGAGCAGTTCTTC. This chain connects TRBV20-1 to TRBJ2-1; the match to TRBD1 covers 8 bases. V dropped 3 bases and J dropped 7; count of bases not matched to a gene: 8. The CDR3 totals 14 residues. CDR1 DFQATT and CDR2 SNEGSKA come from the germline V gene (reference sequence).

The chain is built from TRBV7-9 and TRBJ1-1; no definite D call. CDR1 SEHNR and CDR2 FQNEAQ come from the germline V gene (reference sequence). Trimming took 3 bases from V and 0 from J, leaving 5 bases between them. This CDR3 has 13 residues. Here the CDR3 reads CASSFVLNTEAFF. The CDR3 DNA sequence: TGTGCCAGCAGCTTCGTGTTGAACACTGAAGCTTTCTTT.